The clone carrying this TCR beta chain showed up many times. Its cognate antigen is unknown. It was with unique molecular identifiers that the TCRbeta library was prepared. MiXCR was run by TCRdb on the PCR reads, yielding one entry per CDR3 protein. Of 580,000 or so distinct CDR3 sequences listed, approximately 22% are singletons. The sample is drawn from a study of T-cell reconstitution after alpha-beta-depleted transplantation in children. Germline V gene lookup returns CDR1 MDHEN and CDR2 SYDVKM. The J segment lost 2 bases and the V segment lost 2 bases, leaving 5 bases of the junction unmatched. The CDR3 extends over 16 amino acids. Study-level findings and limits: Reportedly, only several hundred clones from non-depleted graft cells drove alpha-beta T-cell counts at about two months. In some patients, recipient T cells and intrathymic progenitors surviving conditioning explained high day-60 diversity.

This chain connects TRBV28 to TRBJ1-4; 7 positions agree with TRBD1. This sample comprised PBMCs, mostly from graft donor cells, obtained 360 days after TCRalphabeta/CD19-depleted stem cell transplant. This TCR was sampled from a boy under two years old who had a stem cell transplant for acute myeloid leukemia, so the T cells may come from the graft donor. DNA of the CDR3: TGTGCCAGCAGTTTACGCCAGGGGGGGACTAATGAAAAACTGTTTTTT. Translating it yields CASSLRQGGTNEKLFF.